This T cell receptor (beta chain) was found in a study of T cell changes during pregnancy in multiple sclerosis. With V trimmed by 6 bases and J by 0 bases, 3 bases remained unmatched. Germline CDR1 reads MNHEY; CDR2 reads SMNVEV (reference sequence). There are 16 residues in the CDR3. TCRdb's table, derived via immunoSEQ multiplex PCR, lists solely in-frame clones and lacks some. The table includes about 46,000 clones, approximately 91% detected once. Sample: CD8+ T cells from peripheral blood mononuclear cells, taken after pregnancy. V gene TRBV27 combines with J gene TRBJ2-6, with 9 bases identical to TRBD2. The source of this sequence is a female donor with multiple sclerosis, enrolled in a pregnancy study. In DNA form, the CDR3 reads TGTGCCAGCAGACTAGCGGGCCTCTCTGGGGCCAACGTCCTGACTTTC. Protein product: CASRLAGLSGANVLTF.